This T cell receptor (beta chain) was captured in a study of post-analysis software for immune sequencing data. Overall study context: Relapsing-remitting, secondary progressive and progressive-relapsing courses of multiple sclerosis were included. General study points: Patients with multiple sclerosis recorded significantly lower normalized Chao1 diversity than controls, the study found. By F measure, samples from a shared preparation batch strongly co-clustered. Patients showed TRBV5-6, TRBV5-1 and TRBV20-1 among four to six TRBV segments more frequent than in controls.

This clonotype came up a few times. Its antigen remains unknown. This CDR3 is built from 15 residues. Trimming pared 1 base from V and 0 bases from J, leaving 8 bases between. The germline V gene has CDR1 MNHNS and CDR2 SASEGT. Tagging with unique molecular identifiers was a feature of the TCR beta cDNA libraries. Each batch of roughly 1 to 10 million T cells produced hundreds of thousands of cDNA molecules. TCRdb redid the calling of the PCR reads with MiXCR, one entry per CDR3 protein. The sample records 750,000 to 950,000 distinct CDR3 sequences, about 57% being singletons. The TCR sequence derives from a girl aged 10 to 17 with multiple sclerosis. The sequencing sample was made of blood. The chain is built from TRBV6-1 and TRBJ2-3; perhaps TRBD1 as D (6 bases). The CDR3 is CASSEGTASTDTQYF. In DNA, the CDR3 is TGTGCCAGCAGTGAAGGGACAGCTAGCACAGATACGCAGTATTTT.